This TCR beta chain was recovered during a study of human T cells and chemical hapten exposure. The time point denotes: patch test 1, 2 weeks after DPC sensitization. The treatment was: therapeutic diphenylcyclopropenone sensitization with weekly scalp DPC. This clonotype was observed a few times. The CDR3 consists of 16 residues. CDR1 and CDR2 from the germline V gene are LNHNV and YYDKDF (reference sequence). With 5 bases removed from V and 2 bases from J, the gap between germline ends came to 19 bases. Each CDR3 protein is one row after TCRdb ran MiXCR on the RACE reads. The data show 84,000 or so distinct CDR3 sequences, about 11% seen once.

Material: whole blood, obtained in connection with sensitization to the hapten diphenylcyclopropenone (DPC). The clonotype comes from a man in his forties with alopecia areata. Some clones in this sample may be carry-over from other donors' samples. V and J are TRBV15 and TRBJ2-7; D possibly uses TRBD1 or TRBD2 (5 bases each). The CDR3, as DNA: TGTGCCACCAGCTCCCTCGGGAACAGGAGCCCCTACGAGCAGTACTTC. As protein: CATSSLGNRSPYEQYF.